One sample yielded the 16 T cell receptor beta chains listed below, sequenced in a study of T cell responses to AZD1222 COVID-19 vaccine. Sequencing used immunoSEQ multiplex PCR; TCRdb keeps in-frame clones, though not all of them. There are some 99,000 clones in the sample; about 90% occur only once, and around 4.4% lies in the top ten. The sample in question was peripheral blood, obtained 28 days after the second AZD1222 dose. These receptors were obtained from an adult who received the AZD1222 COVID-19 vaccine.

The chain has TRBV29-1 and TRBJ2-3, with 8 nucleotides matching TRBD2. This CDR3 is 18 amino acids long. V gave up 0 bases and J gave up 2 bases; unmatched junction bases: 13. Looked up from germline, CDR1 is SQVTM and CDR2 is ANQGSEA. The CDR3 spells CSVEDPGRERGTTDTQYF. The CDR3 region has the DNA TGCAGCGTTGAAGATCCCGGGCGAGAGCGGGGGACCACAGATACGCAGTATTTT.

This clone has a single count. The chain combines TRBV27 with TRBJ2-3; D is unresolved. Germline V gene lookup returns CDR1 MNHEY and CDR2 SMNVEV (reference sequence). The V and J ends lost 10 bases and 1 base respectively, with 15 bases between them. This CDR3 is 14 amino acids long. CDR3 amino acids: CATSIFFGTDTQYF. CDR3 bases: TGTGCCACTAGTATTTTTTTCGGCACAGATACGCAGTATTTT.

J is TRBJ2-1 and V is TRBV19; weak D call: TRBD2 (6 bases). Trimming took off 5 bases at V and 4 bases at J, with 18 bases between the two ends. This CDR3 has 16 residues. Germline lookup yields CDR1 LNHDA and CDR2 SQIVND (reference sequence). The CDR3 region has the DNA TGTGCCAGTAGTCTCGGGCGAGCGGGCATATACAATGAGCAGTTCTTC. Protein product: CASSLGRAGIYNEQFF.

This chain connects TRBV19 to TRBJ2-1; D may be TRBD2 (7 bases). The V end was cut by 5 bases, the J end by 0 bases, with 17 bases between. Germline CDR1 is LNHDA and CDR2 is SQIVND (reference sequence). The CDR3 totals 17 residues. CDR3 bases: TGTGCCAGTAGTCGTTGGGGGGGCGGGAGCTCCTACAATGAGCAGTTCTTC. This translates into CASSRWGGGSSYNEQFF.

CDR3 nucleotides: TGTGCCTTTGGACAGGGTGAAGTAGGAACCCAGCATTTT. This encodes CAFGQGEVGTQHF. The V and J genes are TRBV30 and TRBJ1-5; 8 bases are shared with TRBD1. The CDR3 runs 13 residues. Trimming at V came to 7 bases and at J to 11 bases, leaving 13 bases not matched to a gene. Germline V gives CDR1 GTSNPN, CDR2 SVGIG (reference sequence). The full variable domain, with the rest looked up from reference TRBV30 and TRBJ1-5, is SQTIHQWPATLVQPVGSPLSLECTVEGTSNPNLYWYRQAAGRGLQLLFYSVGIGQISSEVPQNLSASRPQDRQFILSSKKLLLSDSGFYLCAFGQGEVGTQHFGDGTRLSIL.

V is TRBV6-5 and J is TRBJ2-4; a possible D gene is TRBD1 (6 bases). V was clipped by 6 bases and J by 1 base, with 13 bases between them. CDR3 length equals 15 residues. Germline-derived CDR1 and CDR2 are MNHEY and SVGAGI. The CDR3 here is CASRPTDRAKNIQYF. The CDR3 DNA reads TGTGCCAGCAGACCCACCGACAGGGCCAAAAACATTCAGTACTTC.

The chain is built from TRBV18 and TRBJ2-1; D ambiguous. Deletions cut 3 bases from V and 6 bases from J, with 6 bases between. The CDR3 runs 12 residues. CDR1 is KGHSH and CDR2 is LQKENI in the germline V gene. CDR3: CASSPQANEQFF. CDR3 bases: TGTGCCAGCTCACCGCAGGCCAATGAGCAGTTCTTC.

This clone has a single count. DNA for the CDR3: TGTGCCAGCAGCCTTTACCATGACAGGGCCAATGAGCAGTTCTTC. Translating it yields CASSLYHDRANEQFF. The chain couples TRBV7-3 to TRBJ2-1; 7 bases map to TRBD1. Losses at the gene ends were 5 bases for V and 6 bases for J; bases not matched to a gene: 10. The CDR3 extends over 15 amino acids. In germline, CDR1 is SGHTA, CDR2 FQGTGA.

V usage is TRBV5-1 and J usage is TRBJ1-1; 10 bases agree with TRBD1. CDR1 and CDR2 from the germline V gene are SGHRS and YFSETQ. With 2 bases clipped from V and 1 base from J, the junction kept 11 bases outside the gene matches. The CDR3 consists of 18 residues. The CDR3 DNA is TGCGCCAGCAGCTTAAGTCCCGGGACAGGGGCCTCGAACACTGAAGCTTTCTTT. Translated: CASSLSPGTGASNTEAFF.

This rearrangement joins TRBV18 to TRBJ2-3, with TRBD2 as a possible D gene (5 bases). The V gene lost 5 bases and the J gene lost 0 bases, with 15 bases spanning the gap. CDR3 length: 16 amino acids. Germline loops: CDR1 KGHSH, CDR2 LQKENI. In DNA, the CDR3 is TGTGCCAGCTCATATCCGGGAACCTCGAGCACAGATACGCAGTATTTT. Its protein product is CASSYPGTSSTDTQYF.

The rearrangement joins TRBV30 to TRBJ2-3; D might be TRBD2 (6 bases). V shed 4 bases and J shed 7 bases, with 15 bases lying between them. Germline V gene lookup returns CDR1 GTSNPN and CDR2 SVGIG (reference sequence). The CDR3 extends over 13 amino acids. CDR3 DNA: TGTGCCTGGATTGGCGGGACTGCATATACGCAGTATTTT. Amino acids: CAWIGGTAYTQYF.

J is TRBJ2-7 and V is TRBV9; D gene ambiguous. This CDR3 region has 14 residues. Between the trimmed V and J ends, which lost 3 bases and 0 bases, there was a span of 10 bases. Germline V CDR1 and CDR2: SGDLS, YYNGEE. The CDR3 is CASSEGQFSYEQYF. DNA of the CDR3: TGTGCCAGCAGCGAGGGTCAGTTCTCCTACGAGCAGTACTTC.

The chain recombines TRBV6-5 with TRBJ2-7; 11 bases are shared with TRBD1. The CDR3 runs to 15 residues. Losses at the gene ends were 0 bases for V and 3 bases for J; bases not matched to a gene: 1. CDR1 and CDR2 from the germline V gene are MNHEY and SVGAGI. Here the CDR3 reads CASSYSGTGGYEQYF. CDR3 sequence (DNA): TGTGCCAGCAGTTACTCGGGGACAGGGGGCTACGAGCAGTACTTC.

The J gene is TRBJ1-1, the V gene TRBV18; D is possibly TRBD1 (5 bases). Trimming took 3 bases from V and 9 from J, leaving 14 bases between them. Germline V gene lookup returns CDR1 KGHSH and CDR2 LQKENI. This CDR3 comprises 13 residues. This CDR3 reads CASSPQGLRKAFF. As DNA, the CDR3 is TGTGCCAGCTCACCCCAGGGCCTACGGAAAGCTTTCTTT.

In nucleotides, the CDR3 is TGTGCCAGCAGCTTGGAAATCGGGGGCCACCTATGGAATTCACCCCTCCACTTT. Translated, it gives CASSLEIGGHLWNSPLHF. The chain links TRBV5-4 to TRBJ1-6; D perhaps matches TRBD1 (6 bases). Germline V CDR1 and CDR2: SGHNT, YYREEE (reference sequence). V dropped 0 bases and J dropped 7 bases, with 20 bases sitting between them. This CDR3 contains 18 residues.

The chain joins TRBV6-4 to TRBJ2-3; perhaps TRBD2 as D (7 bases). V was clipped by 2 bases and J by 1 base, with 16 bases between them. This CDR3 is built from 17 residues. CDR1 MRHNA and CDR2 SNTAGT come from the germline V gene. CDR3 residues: CASSDGVGGHGTDTQYF. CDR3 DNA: TGTGCCAGCAGTGACGGCGTGGGGGGGCATGGCACAGATACGCAGTATTTT.